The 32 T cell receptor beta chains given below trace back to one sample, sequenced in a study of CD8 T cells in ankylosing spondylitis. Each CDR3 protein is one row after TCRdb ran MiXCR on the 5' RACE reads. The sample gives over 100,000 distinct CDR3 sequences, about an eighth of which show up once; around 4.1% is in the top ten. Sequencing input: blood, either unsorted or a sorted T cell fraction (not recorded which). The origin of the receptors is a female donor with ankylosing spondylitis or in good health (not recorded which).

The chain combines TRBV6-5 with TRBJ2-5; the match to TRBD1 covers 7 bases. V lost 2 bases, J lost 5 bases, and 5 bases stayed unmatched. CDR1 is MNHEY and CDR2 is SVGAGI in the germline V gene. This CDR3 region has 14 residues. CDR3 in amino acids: CASSYETGPETQYF. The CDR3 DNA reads TGTGCCAGCAGTTACGAGACAGGGCCGGAGACCCAGTACTTC.

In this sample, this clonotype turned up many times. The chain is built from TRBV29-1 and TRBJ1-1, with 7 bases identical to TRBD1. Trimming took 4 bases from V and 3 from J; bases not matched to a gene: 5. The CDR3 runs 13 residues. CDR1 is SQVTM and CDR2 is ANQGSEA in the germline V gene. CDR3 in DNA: TGCAGCGTTGTGAGGGGGCTGGACACTGAAGCTTTCTTT. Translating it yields CSVVRGLDTEAFF.

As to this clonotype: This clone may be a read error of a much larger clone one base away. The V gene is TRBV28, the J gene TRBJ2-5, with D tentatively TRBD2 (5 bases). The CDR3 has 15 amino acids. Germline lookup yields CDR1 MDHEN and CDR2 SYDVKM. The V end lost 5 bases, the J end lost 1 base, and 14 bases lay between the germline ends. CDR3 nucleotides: TGTGCCAGCAGTCCGACGACGAGGGCCCAAGAGACCCAGTACTTC. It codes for CASSPTTRAQETQYF.

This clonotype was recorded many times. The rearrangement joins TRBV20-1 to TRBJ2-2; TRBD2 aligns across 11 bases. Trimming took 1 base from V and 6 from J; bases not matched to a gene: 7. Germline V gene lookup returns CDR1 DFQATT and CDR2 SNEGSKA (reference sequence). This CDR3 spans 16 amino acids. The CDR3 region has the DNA TGCAGTGCTAGAGCCCGACTAGCGGGACAGCCCGGGGAGCTGTTTTTT. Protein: CSARARLAGQPGELFF.

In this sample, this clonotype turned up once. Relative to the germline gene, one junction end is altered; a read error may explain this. The CDR3 is CASSLAASSYNEQLF. CDR3 sequence (DNA): TGTGCCAGCAGCTTAGCTGCAAGCTCCTACAATGAGCAGCTCTTC. V is TRBV7-9 and J is TRBJ2-1; D call uncertain. The CDR3 totals 15 residues. Germline V gene sequence: CDR1 SEHNR, CDR2 FQNEAQ (reference sequence).

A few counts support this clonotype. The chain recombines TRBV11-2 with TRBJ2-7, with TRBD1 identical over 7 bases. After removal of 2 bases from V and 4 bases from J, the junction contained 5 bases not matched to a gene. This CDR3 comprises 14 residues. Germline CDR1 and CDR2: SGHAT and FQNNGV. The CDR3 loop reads CASSLRDRTYEQYF. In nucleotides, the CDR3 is TGTGCCAGCAGCTTAAGGGACAGAACTTACGAGCAGTACTTC.

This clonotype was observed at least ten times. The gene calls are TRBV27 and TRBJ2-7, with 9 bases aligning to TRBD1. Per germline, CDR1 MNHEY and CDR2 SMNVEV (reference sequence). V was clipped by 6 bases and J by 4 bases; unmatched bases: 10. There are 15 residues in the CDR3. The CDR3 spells CASSLYRGRIYEQYF. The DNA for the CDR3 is TGTGCCAGCAGCCTCTACAGGGGGCGGATATACGAGCAGTACTTC.

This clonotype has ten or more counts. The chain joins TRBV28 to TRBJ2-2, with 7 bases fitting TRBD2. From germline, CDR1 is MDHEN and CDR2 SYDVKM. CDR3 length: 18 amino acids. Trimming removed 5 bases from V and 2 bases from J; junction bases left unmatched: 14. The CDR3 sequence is CASSPRPRAGNNTGELFF. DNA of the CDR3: TGTGCCAGCAGTCCCCGGCCGAGAGCGGGAAACAACACCGGGGAGCTGTTTTTT.

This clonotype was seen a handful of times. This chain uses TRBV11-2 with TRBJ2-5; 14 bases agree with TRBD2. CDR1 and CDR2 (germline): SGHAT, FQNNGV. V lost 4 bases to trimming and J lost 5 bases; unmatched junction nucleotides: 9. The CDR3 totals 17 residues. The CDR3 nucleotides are TGTGCCAGCAGCTCGGGACTAGCGGGGGCCACGCGGGAGACCCAGTACTTC. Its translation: CASSSGLAGATRETQYF.

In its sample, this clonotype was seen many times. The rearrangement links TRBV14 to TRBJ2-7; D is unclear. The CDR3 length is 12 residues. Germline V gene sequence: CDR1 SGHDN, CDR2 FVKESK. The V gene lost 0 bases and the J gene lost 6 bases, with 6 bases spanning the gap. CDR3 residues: CASSQEEPEQYF. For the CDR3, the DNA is TGTGCCAGCAGCCAAGAGGAGCCCGAGCAGTACTTC. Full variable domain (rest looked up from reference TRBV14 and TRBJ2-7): EAGVTQFPSHSVIEKGQTVTLRCDPISGHDNLYWYRRVMGKEIKFLLHFVKESKQDESGMPNNRFLAERTGGTYSTLKVQPAELEDSGVYFCASSQEEPEQYFGPGTRLTVT.

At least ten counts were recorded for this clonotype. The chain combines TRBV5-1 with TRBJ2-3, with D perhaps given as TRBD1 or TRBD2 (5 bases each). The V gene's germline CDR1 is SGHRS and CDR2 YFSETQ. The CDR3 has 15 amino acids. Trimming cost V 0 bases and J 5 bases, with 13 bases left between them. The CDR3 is CASSLAQGEIDTQYF. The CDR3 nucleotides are TGCGCCAGCAGCTTGGCTCAGGGAGAGATAGATACGCAGTATTTT.

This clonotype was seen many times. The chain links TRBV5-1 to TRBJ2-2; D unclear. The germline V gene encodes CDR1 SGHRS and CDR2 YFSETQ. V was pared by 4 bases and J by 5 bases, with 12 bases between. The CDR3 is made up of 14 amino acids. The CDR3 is CASSISRQTGELFF. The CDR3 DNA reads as TGCGCCAGCAGCATTTCGAGGCAGACCGGGGAGCTGTTTTTT. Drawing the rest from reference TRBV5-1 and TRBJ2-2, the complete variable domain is KAGVTQTPRYLIKTRGQQVTLSCSPISGHRSVSWYQQTPGQGLQFLFEYFSETQRNKGNFPGRFSGRQFSNSRSEMNVSTLELGDSALYLCASSISRQTGELFFGEGSRLTVL.

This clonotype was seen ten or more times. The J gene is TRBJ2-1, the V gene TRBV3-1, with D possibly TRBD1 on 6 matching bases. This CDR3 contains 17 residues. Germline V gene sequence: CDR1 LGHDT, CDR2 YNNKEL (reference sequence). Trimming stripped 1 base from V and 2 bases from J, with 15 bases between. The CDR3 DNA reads TGTGCCAGCAGCCAAGCGCGGACAGCCGTCACCTACAATGAGCAGTTCTTC. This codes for CASSQARTAVTYNEQFF.

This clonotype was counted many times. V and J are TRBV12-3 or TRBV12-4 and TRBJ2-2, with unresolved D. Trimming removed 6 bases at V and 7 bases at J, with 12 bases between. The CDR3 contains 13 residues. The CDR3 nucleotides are TGTGCCAGCAGACGACACGTGAGCGGGGAGCTGTTTTTT. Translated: CASRRHVSGELFF.

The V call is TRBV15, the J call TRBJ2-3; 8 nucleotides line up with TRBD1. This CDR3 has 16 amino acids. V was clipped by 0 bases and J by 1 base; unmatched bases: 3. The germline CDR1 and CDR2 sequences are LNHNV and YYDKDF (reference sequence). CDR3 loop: CATSRDETGGTDTQYF. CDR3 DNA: TGTGCCACCAGCAGAGACGAGACAGGGGGCACAGATACGCAGTATTTT.

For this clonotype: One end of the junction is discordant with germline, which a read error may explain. CDR3 loop: CTSSSIEQGYGYTF. The CDR3 region has the DNA TGTACCAGTAGCTCAATAGAACAGGGCTATGGCTACACCTTC. The chain joins TRBV7-9 to TRBJ1-2, with D possibly matching TRBD1 (6 bases). The CDR3 covers 14 residues. Germline values: CDR1 SEHNR, CDR2 FQNEAQ (reference sequence).

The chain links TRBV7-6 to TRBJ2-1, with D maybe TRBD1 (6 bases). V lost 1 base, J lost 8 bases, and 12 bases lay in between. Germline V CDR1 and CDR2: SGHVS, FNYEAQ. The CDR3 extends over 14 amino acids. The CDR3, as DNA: TGTGCCAGCAGCTTAGAGACAGGTCCCTATGAGCAGTTCTTC. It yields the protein CASSLETGPYEQFF.

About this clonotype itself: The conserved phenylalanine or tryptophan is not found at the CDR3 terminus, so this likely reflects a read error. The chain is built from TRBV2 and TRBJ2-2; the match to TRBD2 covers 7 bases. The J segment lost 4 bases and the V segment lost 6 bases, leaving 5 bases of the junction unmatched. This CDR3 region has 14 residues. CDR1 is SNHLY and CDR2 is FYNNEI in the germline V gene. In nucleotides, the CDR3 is TGTGCCAGCAGGGGAGGGGAGCTCACCGGGGAGCTGTTTTAT. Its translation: CASRGGELTGELFY.

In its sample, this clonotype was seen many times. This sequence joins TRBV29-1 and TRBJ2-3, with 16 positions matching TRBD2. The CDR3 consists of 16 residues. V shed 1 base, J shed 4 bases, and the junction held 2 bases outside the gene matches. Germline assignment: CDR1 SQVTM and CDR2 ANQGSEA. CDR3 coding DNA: TGCAGCGTTGAAGTAGGGACTAGCGGGGGGGCAGATACGCAGTATTTT. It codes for CSVEVGTSGGADTQYF.

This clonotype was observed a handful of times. CDR3 sequence: CASSLPLRVRANVLTF. The CDR3 DNA follows: TGTGCCAGCTCACTACCCCTCAGGGTCCGGGCCAACGTCCTGACTTTC. The V gene is TRBV18, the J gene TRBJ2-6, with D tentatively TRBD1 (5 bases). This CDR3 spans 16 amino acids. Germline values: CDR1 KGHSH, CDR2 LQKENI. Trimming cost V 4 bases and J 5 bases, with 15 bases left between them.

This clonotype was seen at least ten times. The CDR3 sequence is CASSLTGRGYTF. DNA for the CDR3: TGTGCCAGCAGCCTGACAGGTCGCGGCTACACCTTC. This chain links TRBV7-2 with TRBJ1-2, with D perhaps TRBD1 (6 bases). Per germline, CDR1 SGHTA and CDR2 FQGNSA. Deletions cut 5 bases from V and 8 bases from J, with 12 bases between. The CDR3 runs to 12 residues.

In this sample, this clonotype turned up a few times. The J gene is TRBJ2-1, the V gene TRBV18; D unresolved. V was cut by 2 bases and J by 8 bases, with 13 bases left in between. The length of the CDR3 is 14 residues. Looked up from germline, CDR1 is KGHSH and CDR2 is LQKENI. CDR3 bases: TGTGCCAGCTCACCAAAGCAGGTGAGCGATGAGCAGTTCTTC. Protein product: CASSPKQVSDEQFF.

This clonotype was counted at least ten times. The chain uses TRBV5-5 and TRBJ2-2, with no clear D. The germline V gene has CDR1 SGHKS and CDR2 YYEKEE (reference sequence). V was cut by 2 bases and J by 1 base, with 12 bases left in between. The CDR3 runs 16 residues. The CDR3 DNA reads TGTGCCAGCAGCTTCGGGCCGACGGTGAACACCGGGGAGCTGTTTTTT. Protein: CASSFGPTVNTGELFF.

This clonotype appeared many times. This chain's CDR3 is CSARVGSGEKLFF. As DNA, the CDR3 is TGCAGTGCTAGAGTTGGGTCGGGTGAAAAACTGTTTTTT. The V and J genes are TRBV20-1 and TRBJ1-4; D is uncertain. Germline CDR1 is DFQATT and CDR2 is SNEGSKA (reference sequence). The CDR3 contains 13 residues. With 1 base removed from V and 7 bases from J, the gap between germline ends came to 10 bases.

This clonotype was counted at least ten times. The DNA of the CDR3 is TGCGCCAGCAGCTTGGAGAAGAGGGAAGGGGATACGCAGTATTTT. Its protein is CASSLEKREGDTQYF. The rearrangement uses TRBV5-1 and TRBJ2-3; tentative D call: TRBD2 (5 bases). The CDR3 has 15 amino acids. The V end lost 0 bases, the J end lost 6 bases, and 14 bases lay between the germline ends. Germline assignment: CDR1 SGHRS and CDR2 YFSETQ.

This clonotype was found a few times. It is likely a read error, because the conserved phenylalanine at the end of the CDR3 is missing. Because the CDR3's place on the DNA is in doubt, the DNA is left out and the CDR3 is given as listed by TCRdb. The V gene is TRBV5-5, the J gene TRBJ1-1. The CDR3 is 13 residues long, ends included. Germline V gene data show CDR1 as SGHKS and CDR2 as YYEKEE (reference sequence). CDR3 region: CASSLWGSPGIAV.

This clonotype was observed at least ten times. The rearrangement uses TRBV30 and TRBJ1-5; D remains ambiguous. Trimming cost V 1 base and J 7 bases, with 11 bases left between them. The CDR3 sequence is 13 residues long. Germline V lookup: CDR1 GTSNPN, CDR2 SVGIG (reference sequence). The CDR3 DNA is TGTGCCTGGAGTGCTCAGGAGGAACAGCCCCAGCATTTT. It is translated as CAWSAQEEQPQHF.

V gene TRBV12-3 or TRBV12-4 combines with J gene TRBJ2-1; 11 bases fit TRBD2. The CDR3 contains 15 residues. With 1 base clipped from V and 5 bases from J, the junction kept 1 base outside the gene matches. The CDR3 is CASSLELAGDNEQFF. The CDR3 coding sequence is TGTGCCAGCAGTTTAGAACTAGCGGGGGACAATGAGCAGTTCTTC.

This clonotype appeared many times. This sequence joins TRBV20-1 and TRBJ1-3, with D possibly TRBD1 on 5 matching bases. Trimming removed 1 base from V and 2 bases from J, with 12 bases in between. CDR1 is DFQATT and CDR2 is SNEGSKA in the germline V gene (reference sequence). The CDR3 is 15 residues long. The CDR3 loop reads CSARAAGTAGNTIYF. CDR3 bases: TGCAGTGCTAGAGCTGCAGGGACGGCTGGAAACACCATATATTTT.

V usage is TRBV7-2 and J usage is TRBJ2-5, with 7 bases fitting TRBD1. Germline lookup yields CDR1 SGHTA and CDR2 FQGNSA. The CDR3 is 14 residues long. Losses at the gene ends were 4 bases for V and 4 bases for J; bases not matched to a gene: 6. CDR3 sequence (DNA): TGTGCCAGCAGCTCCCGACAGGGAAGAGAGACCCAGTACTTC. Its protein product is CASSSRQGRETQYF.

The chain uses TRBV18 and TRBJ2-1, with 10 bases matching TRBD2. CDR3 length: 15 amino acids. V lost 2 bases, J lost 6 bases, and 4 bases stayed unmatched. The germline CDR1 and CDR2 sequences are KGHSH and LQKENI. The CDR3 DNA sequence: TGTGCCAGCTCACCAAGCGGGAGGGCCCTCAATGAGCAGTTCTTC. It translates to CASSPSGRALNEQFF.

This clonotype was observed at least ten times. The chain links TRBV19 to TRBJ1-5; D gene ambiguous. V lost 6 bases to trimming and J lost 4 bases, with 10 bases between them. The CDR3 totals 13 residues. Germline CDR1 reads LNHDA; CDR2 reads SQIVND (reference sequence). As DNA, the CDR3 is TGTGCCAGTAGCGTTGGGCAGAATCAGCCCCAGCATTTT. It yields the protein CASSVGQNQPQHF.